Listed below are T cell receptor beta chains from one sample, sequenced in a study of spatial heterogeneity in lung cancer. In TCRdb, the 5' RACE reads were re-called with MiXCR into one record per CDR3 protein. The table records 17,000 or so distinct CDR3 sequences, roughly a fifth of them present only once. The sample in question was PBMCs, obtained at surgery. All receptors derive from a female donor with early-stage non-small cell lung cancer. The CDR3 runs from the conserved cysteine through the conserved F or W. D genes are given only for firm matches. The size of a clone is reported for some rows only, either as once, few or many, or as a class for expanded clones.

TRBV5-6	NA	TRBJ2-3	NA	14	TGTGCCAGCATCAGCGGGTCTAGCACAGATACGCAGTATTTT	CASISGSSTDTQYF
TRBV12-3/TRBV12-4	many	TRBJ2-7	TRBD2	19	TGTGCCAGCAGTTCGTCGTTTAGAGGACTAGCGCCGAGAAAAAACGAGCAGTACTTC	CASSSSFRGLAPRKNEQYF
TRBV4-1	NA	TRBJ1-1	NA	14	TGCGCCAGCAGCCAAGTTCTGGGGTCGACTGAAGCTTTCTTT	CASSQVLGSTEAFF
TRBV5-1	many	TRBJ1-2	TRBD1	14	TGCGCCAGCAGCTTGGGAGGGACAGGGGATGGCTACACCTTC	CASSLGGTGDGYTF
TRBV6-5	many	TRBJ2-7	NA	13	TGTGCCAGCGGGCCGCATCGGGCCTACGAGCAGTACTTC	CASGPHRAYEQYF
TRBV7-2	many	TRBJ2-5	NA	14	TGTGCCAGCAGCTTACTATGGGGCGGAGAGACCCAGTACTTC	CASSLLWGGETQYF
TRBV7-3	many	TRBJ1-1	NA	13	TGTGCCAGCAGCCCGGGACTGAACACTGAAGCTTTCTTT	CASSPGLNTEAFF
TRBV23-1	many	TRBJ1-4	NA	14	TGCGCCAGCAGTCCCCGAAGCGGTGATGAAAAACTGTTTTTT	CASSPRSGDEKLFF
TRBV6-2/TRBV6-3	many	TRBJ2-2	NA	16	TGTGCCAGCAGTTACTCCGGGACGGCGAACACCGGGGAGCTGTTTTTT	CASSYSGTANTGELFF
TRBV4-3	medium-sized	TRBJ1-6	NA	17	TGCGCCAGCAGCCAACTTCAGCCAAACAGCCTCAATTCACCCCTCCACTTT	CASSQLQPNSLNSPLHF
TRBV5-1	medium-sized	TRBJ2-1	TRBD1	15	TGCGCCAGCAGCGTAGGGACAGGTACCTACAATGAGCAGTTCTTC	CASSVGTGTYNEQFF
TRBV9	medium-sized	TRBJ2-6	NA	15	TGTGCCAGCAGCGTCAGGGTAGCTGGGGCCAACGTCCTGACTTTC	CASSVRVAGANVLTF
TRBV18	many	TRBJ2-3	TRBD2	15	TGTGCCAGCTCACCACGAGCGGGAGAACGTGATACGCAGTATTTT	CASSPRAGERDTQYF
TRBV28	many	TRBJ2-2	NA	16	TGTGCCAGCAGTCCCGAGGGGGTCAGGGAGACCGGGGAGCTGTTTTTT	CASSPEGVRETGELFF
TRBV6-2/TRBV6-3	few	TRBJ1-1	NA	15	TGTGCCAGCACTCCCCCGGGGCGGATGAACACTGAAGCTTTCTTT	CASTPPGRMNTEAFF
TRBV27	medium-sized	TRBJ2-7	NA	16	TGTGCCAGCAGCCCCCTTAGCGGAGCAAGCTCCTACGAGCAGTACTTC	CASSPLSGASSYEQYF
TRBV7-2	many	TRBJ2-7	NA	13	TGTGCCAGCAGCTCAGGGGGGGGCTACGAGCAGTACTTC	CASSSGGGYEQYF
TRBV4-3	many	TRBJ1-1	NA	17	TGCGCCAGCAGCCGGTACCAAAAAGGGGGACGGAACACTGAAGCTTTCTTT	CASSRYQKGGRNTEAFF
TRBV20-1	many	TRBJ1-1	NA	12	TGCAGTGCTTTTACAGGGAACACTGAAGCTTTCTTT	CSAFTGNTEAFF
TRBV7-2	many	TRBJ2-1	NA	16	TGTGCCAGCAGCTCCCGGCCCCGCCTCGCCGACAATGAGCAGTTCTTC	CASSSRPRLADNEQFF
TRBV7-2	many	TRBJ1-5	TRBD1	15	TGTGCCAGCAGCTCTAGGGGGCGAGGGGATCAGCCCCAGCATTTT	CASSSRGRGDQPQHF
TRBV5-6	few	TRBJ2-1	TRBD2	17	TGTGCCAGCAGCCGCAAAGGGGGAGCGGGAGTTTTCAATGAGCAGTTCTTC	CASSRKGGAGVFNEQFF
TRBV7-9	NA	TRBJ2-3	NA	13	TGTGCCAGCACCCACCAGGGGACAGATACGCAGTATTTT	CASTHQGTDTQYF
TRBV7-2	many	TRBJ2-2	NA	19	TGTGCCAGCAGCTTTAGTAGAGGGGGGCGGCCAACCGGGGCCGGGGAGCTGTTTTTT	CASSFSRGGRPTGAGELFF
TRBV3-1	many	TRBJ2-2	NA	17	TGTGCCAGCAGCCAAGAAGTTGGGCGCACGAACACCGGGGAGCTGTTTTTT	CASSQEVGRTNTGELFF
TRBV7-2	NA	TRBJ2-2	NA	15	TGTGCCAGCAGCTCCATAGGGTTCGGCACCGGGGAGCTGTTTTTT	CASSSIGFGTGELFF
TRBV19	many	TRBJ2-3	NA	15	TGTGCCAGTAGCCGCGGGGCGGGGCCAACAGATACGCAGTATTTT	CASSRGAGPTDTQYF
TRBV20-1	medium-sized	TRBJ2-1	TRBD2	16	TGCAGTGCTAGTAGGGCGGCTAGCGGGAAATACAATGAGCAGTTCTTC	CSASRAASGKYNEQFF
TRBV2	NA	TRBJ2-7	TRBD2	13	TGTGCCAGCATCGGGACTAGCAAGTACGAGCAGTACTTC	CASIGTSKYEQYF
TRBV30	many	TRBJ2-3	NA	15	TGTGCCTGGAGTGTGGAGGGACTGAGCACAGATACGCAGTATTTT	CAWSVEGLSTDTQYF
TRBV20-1	medium-sized	TRBJ1-1	NA	11	TGCAGTGCTAGGACCTGGGGTAGGACTTTCTTT	CSARTWGRTFF
TRBV19	many	TRBJ2-3	NA	11	TGTGCCAGTCGTAACACAGATACGCAGTATTTT	CASRNTDTQYF
TRBV11-1	many	TRBJ1-1	NA	13	TGTGCCAGCAGCTTATCAGGGGAAACTGAAGCTTTCTTT	CASSLSGETEAFF
TRBV5-1	many	TRBJ2-3	NA	14	TGCGCCAGCAGCTCGGCGGGGGCTACAGATACGCAGTATTTT	CASSSAGATDTQYF
TRBV30	many	TRBJ2-5	NA	12	TGTGCCTGGAGTGAGGCTCAAGAGACCCAGTACTTC	CAWSEAQETQYF
TRBV28	NA	TRBJ1-1	NA	13	TGTGCCAGCAGTTTAGGGGGAGGCACTGAAGCTTTCTTT	CASSLGGGTEAFF
TRBV10-3	many	TRBJ2-1	NA	15	TGTGCCATCAGTGATTTGGATAGCGGCTACAATGAGCAGTTCTTC	CAISDLDSGYNEQFF
TRBV30	many	TRBJ2-5	NA	15	TGTGCCTGGAGCCCGTCCGCTCCCCTGAGGGAGACCCAGTACTTC	CAWSPSAPLRETQYF
TRBV9	NA	TRBJ2-3	TRBD2	16	TGTGCCAGCAGCGTAGTAATGCGGGGGGGCGCAGATACGCAGTATTTT	CASSVVMRGGADTQYF
TRBV6-2/TRBV6-3	many	TRBJ1-6	NA	16	TGTGCCAGCAGTTACGGGCTATATGGCGATAATTCACCCCTCCACTTT	CASSYGLYGDNSPLHF
TRBV7-9	many	TRBJ2-7	NA	15	TGTGCCAGCAGCTTAGTCTCGGGAAACACCTACGAGCAGTACTTC	CASSLVSGNTYEQYF